This T cell receptor beta chain was recorded in a study of T cell clonotyping in hematopoietic cell transplantation. Noted time point: recipient sample about 28 days before transplant, after cytoreduction. This clone was picked up one time. Libraries were prepared by immunoSEQ multiplex PCR; TCRdb keeps only in-frame clonotypes and omits some of them. The sample shows about 69,000 clones, roughly 95% of them seen only once. The sample in question was peripheral blood mononuclear cells, obtained before stem cell transplant. This sequence originates from a woman aged 45-65 years with acute myeloid leukemia. Some clones in this sample may be carry-over from other donors' samples.

The CDR3 nucleotides read TGTGCCAGCAGCTTAAGATCGGATTCACCCCTCCACTTT. As protein: CASSLRSDSPLHF. The genes are TRBV7-9 and TRBJ1-6; no reliable D call. Germline loops: CDR1 SEHNR, CDR2 FQNEAQ (reference sequence). The V end was cut by 2 bases, the J end by 8 bases, with 7 bases between. This CDR3 is built from 13 residues.